This TCR beta chain is drawn from a study of Tregs in tolerant kidney transplant recipients. Whole-study findings and limits: Tregs expanded with activated donor B cells seemed most donor-specific.

This CDR3 is built from 13 residues. Trimming removed 8 bases from V and 0 bases from J, with 8 bases in between. Germline V gene lookup returns CDR1 SEHNR and CDR2 FQNEAQ (reference sequence). Only in-frame clones appear in the TCRdb table, and some are missing; sequencing was by immunoSEQ multiplex PCR. The data contain around 230,000 clones, approximately 83% of them seen just once; the ten biggest clones take up 0.64%. Unstimulated regulatory T cells (CD4+CD25+CD127-), CD4+CD25- non-regulatory cells, CD4 and CD8 cells were FACS-sorted from thawed PBMCs. Worth noting for this clone: Its matching antigen is unknown.

The receptor's source is a human donor in good health. Sequencing was done on a sample of CD4+ T cells from blood. The chain recombines TRBV7-9 with TRBJ2-1; D possibly corresponds to TRBD1 (6 bases). CDR3 in DNA: TGTGCCAGCCAGGGGATCTCCTACAATGAGCAGTTCTTC. Translated, it gives CASQGISYNEQFF.